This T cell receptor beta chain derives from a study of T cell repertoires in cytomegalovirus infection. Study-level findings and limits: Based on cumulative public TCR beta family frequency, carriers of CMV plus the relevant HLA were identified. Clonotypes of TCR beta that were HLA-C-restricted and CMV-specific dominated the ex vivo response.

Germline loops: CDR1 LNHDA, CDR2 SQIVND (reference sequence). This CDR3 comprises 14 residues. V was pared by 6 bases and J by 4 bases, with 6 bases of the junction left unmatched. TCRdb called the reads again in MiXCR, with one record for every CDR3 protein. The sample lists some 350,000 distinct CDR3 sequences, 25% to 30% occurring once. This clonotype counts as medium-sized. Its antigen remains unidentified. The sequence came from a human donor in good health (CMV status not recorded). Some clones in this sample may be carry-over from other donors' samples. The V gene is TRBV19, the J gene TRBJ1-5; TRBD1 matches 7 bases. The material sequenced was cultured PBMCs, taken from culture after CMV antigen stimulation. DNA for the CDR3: TGTGCCAGTAGAGAGACAGGGCTAAATCAGCCCCAGCATTTT. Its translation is CASRETGLNQPQHF.